A selection of T cell receptor beta chains follows, all from one sample in a study of shared clonotypes between healthy human individuals. Produced via immunoSEQ multiplex PCR; TCRdb's table is partial and in-frame only. The table includes hundreds of thousands of clones, 90% to 95% detected once. Sequencing input: naive CD8+ T cells sorted from blood. The receptors derive from a woman between 25 and 40 years old in good health. CDR3s include the opening cysteine and the closing phenylalanine or tryptophan. Fields, in order: D gene, V gene, J gene, clone size, CDR3 protein, CDR3 DNA. A D gene is named only where the DNA matches it firmly. Clone size, where shown, is once, few, many, or a class for clones that have expanded.

D gene: -
V gene: TRBV4-1
J gene: TRBJ2-1
clone size: -
CDR3 protein: CASSQELGAGNEQFF
CDR3 DNA: TGCGCCAGCAGCCAAGAGCTCGGGGCTGGCAATGAGCAGTTCTTC

D gene: -
V gene: TRBV2
J gene: TRBJ1-3
clone size: -
CDR3 protein: CASSETPRSGNTIYF
CDR3 DNA: TGTGCCAGCAGTGAAACCCCAAGGTCCGGAAACACCATATATTTT

D gene: TRBD2
V gene: TRBV28
J gene: TRBJ2-2
clone size: -
CDR3 protein: CASRGTSGSGELFF
CDR3 DNA: TGTGCCAGCAGAGGAACTAGCGGCTCCGGGGAGCTGTTTTTT

D gene: -
V gene: TRBV11-2
J gene: TRBJ1-3
clone size: -
CDR3 protein: CASSLMGSGNTIYF
CDR3 DNA: TGTGCCAGCAGCTTAATGGGCTCTGGAAACACCATATATTTT

D gene: TRBD1
V gene: TRBV7-9
J gene: TRBJ1-2
clone size: -
CDR3 protein: CASSLSDGGTGAEYGYTF
CDR3 DNA: TGTGCCAGCAGCTTATCCGACGGCGGGACAGGGGCTGAATATGGCTACACCTTC

D gene: TRBD1
V gene: TRBV27
J gene: TRBJ1-2
clone size: -
CDR3 protein: CASSSGGPGYTF
CDR3 DNA: TGTGCCAGCAGTTCAGGGGGCCCTGGCTACACCTTC

D gene: -
V gene: TRBV11-2
J gene: TRBJ2-1
clone size: -
CDR3 protein: CASSNRDRGPYEQFF
CDR3 DNA: TGTGCCAGCAGCAACCGGGACCGAGGGCCATATGAGCAGTTCTTC

D gene: -
V gene: TRBV11-1
J gene: TRBJ1-4
clone size: -
CDR3 protein: CASSLGSWDGEKLFF
CDR3 DNA: TGTGCCAGCAGCTTAGGGTCCTGGGACGGAGAAAAACTGTTTTTT

D gene: -
V gene: TRBV7-8
J gene: TRBJ2-7
clone size: -
CDR3 protein: CASSLIGGYEQYF
CDR3 DNA: TGTGCCAGCAGCTTAATTGGGGGATACGAGCAGTACTTC

D gene: -
V gene: TRBV14
J gene: TRBJ2-7
clone size: -
CDR3 protein: CASSPKEYYEQYF
CDR3 DNA: TGTGCCAGCAGCCCGAAAGAATACTACGAGCAGTACTTC

D gene: TRBD2
V gene: TRBV5-1
J gene: TRBJ2-1
clone size: -
CDR3 protein: CASSVLPGLAGPSSYNEQFF
CDR3 DNA: TGCGCCAGCAGCGTACTACCGGGACTAGCGGGACCCAGCTCCTACAATGAGCAGTTCTTC

D gene: TRBD1
V gene: TRBV11-2
J gene: TRBJ2-7
clone size: once
CDR3 protein: CASSLTTGAHEQYF
CDR3 DNA: TGTGCCAGCAGCTTAACAACAGGGGCCCACGAGCAGTACTTC

D gene: -
V gene: TRBV20-1
J gene: TRBJ1-1
clone size: few
CDR3 protein: CSASMGPGFF
CDR3 DNA: TGCAGTGCTAGTATGGGACCGGGATTCTTT

D gene: TRBD1
V gene: TRBV11-2
J gene: TRBJ2-7
clone size: -
CDR3 protein: CASSPGQGERRYEQYF
CDR3 DNA: TGTGCCAGCAGCCCAGGACAGGGGGAACGGAGGTACGAGCAGTACTTC

D gene: TRBD1
V gene: TRBV28
J gene: TRBJ1-4
clone size: -
CDR3 protein: CASSSGQGRLNEKLFF
CDR3 DNA: TGTGCCAGCAGCTCGGGACAGGGCAGGCTTAATGAAAAACTGTTTTTT

D gene: -
V gene: TRBV29-1
J gene: TRBJ2-5
clone size: -
CDR3 protein: CSVQQGSGETQYF
CDR3 DNA: TGCAGCGTTCAACAGGGATCCGGGGAGACCCAGTACTTC

D gene: TRBD1
V gene: TRBV19
J gene: TRBJ1-5
clone size: -
CDR3 protein: CASSIGTGDSNQPQHF
CDR3 DNA: TGTGCCAGTAGTATCGGGACAGGGGATAGCAATCAGCCCCAGCATTTT

D gene: -
V gene: TRBV2
J gene: TRBJ2-7
clone size: -
CDR3 protein: CASSDPNSSYEQYF
CDR3 DNA: TGTGCCAGCAGTGACCCCAACAGCTCCTACGAGCAGTACTTC

D gene: -
V gene: TRBV28
J gene: TRBJ2-1
clone size: -
CDR3 protein: CASLGAYNEQFF
CDR3 DNA: TGTGCCAGCTTGGGTGCTTACAATGAGCAGTTCTTC

D gene: TRBD2
V gene: TRBV7-8
J gene: TRBJ2-3
clone size: -
CDR3 protein: CASSRLAGGPSDTDTQYF
CDR3 DNA: TGTGCCAGCAGCAGATTAGCGGGAGGGCCCTCAGACACAGATACGCAGTATTTT

D gene: TRBD2
V gene: TRBV4-2
J gene: TRBJ2-1
clone size: once
CDR3 protein: CASSQEEASGYNEQFF
CDR3 DNA: TGTGCCAGCAGCCAAGAAGAGGCTAGCGGATACAATGAGCAGTTCTTC

D gene: TRBD2
V gene: TRBV7-6
J gene: TRBJ2-7
clone size: once
CDR3 protein: CASSPSGSGWEQYF
CDR3 DNA: TGTGCCAGCAGCCCTAGCGGGTCGGGGTGGGAGCAGTACTTC